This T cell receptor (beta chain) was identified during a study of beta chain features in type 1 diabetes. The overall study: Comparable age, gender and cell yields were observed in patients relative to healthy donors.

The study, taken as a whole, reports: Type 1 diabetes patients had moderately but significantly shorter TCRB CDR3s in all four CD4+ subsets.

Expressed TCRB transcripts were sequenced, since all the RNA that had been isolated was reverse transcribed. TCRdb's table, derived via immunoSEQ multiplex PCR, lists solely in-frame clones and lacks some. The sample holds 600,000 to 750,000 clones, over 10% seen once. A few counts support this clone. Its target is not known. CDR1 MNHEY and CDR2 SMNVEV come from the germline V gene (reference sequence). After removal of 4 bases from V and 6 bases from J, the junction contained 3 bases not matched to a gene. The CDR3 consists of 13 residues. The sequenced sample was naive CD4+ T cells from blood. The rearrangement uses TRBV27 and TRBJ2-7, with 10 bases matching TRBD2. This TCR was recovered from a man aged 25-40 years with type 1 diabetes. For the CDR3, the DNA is TGTGCCAGCAGTTCGGGACTAGCGAGCGAGCAGTACTTC. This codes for CASSSGLASEQYF.